Sequencing of this T cell receptor beta chain was carried out in a study of blood T cell repertoires in COVID-19. Study details: Acute and convalescent COVID-19 samples came from the United States, Italy and Spain. T cells, B-cell-depleted T cells, or PBMCs supplied cDNA or gDNA.

The CDR3 runs to 15 residues. Unmatched junction bases numbered 8, after V lost 2 bases and J lost 7 bases. CDR1 is MNHEY, CDR2 SVGEGT, per germline. In the original analysis: Estimated nucleated cell counts came from reference gene primer amplification. TCRdb's table, derived via immunoSEQ multiplex PCR, lists solely in-frame clones and lacks some. The D gene and trimming were derived from the DNA, and the V and J assignments and clone size from that table. Of fewer than 130,000 clones listed, over 65% were seen once; the top ten hold 3% to 4%. The TCR originated in a woman aged 80 or older with acute or convalescent COVID-19. The sequencing input was peripheral blood. The rearrangement links TRBV6-2 or TRBV6-3 to TRBJ1-5; 7 nucleotides agree with TRBD1. The CDR3 loop is CASSYETGKLQPQHF. For the CDR3, the DNA is TGTGCCAGCAGTTACGAGACAGGGAAGTTGCAGCCCCAGCATTTT.